The next 17 T cell receptor beta chains were all read from a single sample in a study of shared clonotypes between healthy human individuals. TCRdb's table, derived via immunoSEQ multiplex PCR, lists solely in-frame clones and lacks some. The sample has about 2.3 million clones, around 93% seen once; the top ten hold around 0.38%. The source material was naive CD4+ T cells from PBMCs. Regarding subset: CD45RA+ positively selected. All receptors come from a man in his late teens or twenties in good health. Some clones in this sample may be carry-over from other donors' samples.

This chain uses TRBV5-1 with TRBJ2-3; TRBD2 might be the D (6 bases). The CDR3 is 18 amino acids. The V end lost 6 bases, the J end lost 0 bases, and 23 bases lay between the germline ends. The germline V gene has CDR1 SGHRS and CDR2 YFSETQ. CDR3 sequence (DNA): TGCGCCAGCACCTACCTAAAGGACGGGGGAACTAGCACAGATACGCAGTATTTT. Protein: CASTYLKDGGTSTDTQYF.

CDR3 sequence: CASSFGDSSYEQYF. The CDR3 coding sequence is TGTGCCAGCAGTTTTGGGGATAGCTCCTACGAGCAGTACTTC. The gene calls are TRBV28 and TRBJ2-7; D is undetermined. Germline V lookup: CDR1 MDHEN, CDR2 SYDVKM. The CDR3 runs to 14 residues. Between the trimmed V and J ends, which lost 3 bases and 0 bases, there was a span of 9 bases.

The chain joins TRBV9 to TRBJ1-1; 9 nucleotides agree with TRBD1. V trimming: 2 bases; J trimming: 3 bases; junction bases outside the gene matches: 8. Germline V gene lookup returns CDR1 SGDLS and CDR2 YYNGEE. The CDR3 runs to 16 residues. Here the CDR3 DNA reads TGTGCCAGCAGCGTTATACCGGGACAGGGCTACACTGAAGCTTTCTTT. Encoded protein: CASSVIPGQGYTEAFF.

The gene calls are TRBV28 and TRBJ1-1, with TRBD1 matching over 7 bases. CDR3 length equals 17 residues. Trimming removed 5 bases from V and 0 bases from J; junction bases left unmatched: 12. Germline lookup yields CDR1 MDHEN and CDR2 SYDVKM. The CDR3 nucleotides are TGTGCCAGCAGTCCCAACCCCGGGACAGCATTGAACACTGAAGCTTTCTTT. This sequence encodes CASSPNPGTALNTEAFF.

V usage is TRBV19 and J usage is TRBJ2-6, with D maybe TRBD2 (6 bases). Per germline, CDR1 LNHDA and CDR2 SQIVND (reference sequence). The CDR3 covers 18 residues. Deletions cut 5 bases from V and 0 bases from J, with 17 bases between. CDR3 residues: CASSSPGLITSGANVLTF. In nucleotides, the CDR3 is TGTGCCAGTAGTTCCCCGGGACTTATAACCTCTGGGGCCAACGTCCTGACTTTC.

This sequence joins TRBV6-6 and TRBJ1-5; 7 bases are shared with TRBD1. Germline V gives CDR1 MNHNY, CDR2 SVGAGI (reference sequence). This CDR3 has 14 amino acids. Losses at the gene ends were 7 bases for V and 2 bases for J; bases not matched to a gene: 5. Written as DNA, the CDR3 is TGTGCCAGCACAACAGGGGATGGCAATCAGCCCCAGCATTTT. Residues: CASTTGDGNQPQHF.

This clone appeared a few times. V gene TRBV29-1 combines with J gene TRBJ1-1, with a weak D call TRBD1 (5 bases). Germline CDR1 reads SQVTM; CDR2 reads ANQGSEA. The ends were cut back, 1 base at V and 0 bases at J, with 9 bases in the middle. This CDR3 has 14 residues. CDR3 region: CSVEGQMMNTEAFF. Here the CDR3 DNA reads TGCAGCGTTGAAGGACAGATGATGAACACTGAAGCTTTCTTT.

The gene calls are TRBV6-1 and TRBJ2-3; D remains unclear. In germline, CDR1 is MNHNS, CDR2 SASEGT. CDR3 length: 14 residues. V was trimmed by 4 bases and J by 6 bases, leaving 14 bases between them. CDR3 nucleotides: TGTGCCAGCAGTGGATCTGACCGAGCCGATACGCAGTATTTT. Translation gives CASSGSDRADTQYF.

J is TRBJ2-2 and V is TRBV29-1; D remains unclear. Germline CDR1 is SQVTM and CDR2 is ANQGSEA. Trimming cost V 7 bases and J 6 bases, with 18 bases left between them. The CDR3 is 14 residues long. Here the CDR3 reads CSAAPGGVSGELFF. The DNA for the CDR3 is TGCAGCGCAGCCCCGGGCGGCGTATCCGGGGAGCTGTTTTTT.

The chain links TRBV28 to TRBJ1-2, with TRBD1 matching 7 bases. The CDR3 extends over 13 amino acids. Germline V CDR1 and CDR2: MDHEN, SYDVKM. The V gene end was trimmed by 5 bases and the J gene end by 4 bases; junction bases not matched to a gene: 4. CDR3 in amino acids: CASSMGQSYGYTF. The CDR3 region has the DNA TGTGCCAGCAGTATGGGACAGTCCTATGGCTACACCTTC.

The V and J genes are TRBV13 and TRBJ2-5; TRBD2 is a possible D gene (5 bases). Germline loops: CDR1 PRHDT, CDR2 FYEKMQ (reference sequence). The V gene lost 5 bases and the J gene lost 5 bases, with 21 bases spanning the gap. This CDR3 comprises 16 residues. The CDR3 DNA reads TGTGCCAGCAGCCTCCTTAGGAGTAGCGAAGTGGAGACCCAGTACTTC. Encoded protein: CASSLLRSSEVETQYF.

The V and J genes are TRBV5-1 and TRBJ2-7; D might be TRBD2 (6 bases). V was clipped by 0 bases and J by 1 base, with 8 bases between them. Per germline, CDR1 SGHRS and CDR2 YFSETQ. The CDR3 spans 14 residues. The CDR3 DNA reads TGCGCCAGCAGCTTGGGACTAGATTCCTACGAGCAGTACTTC. It translates to CASSLGLDSYEQYF.

The V and J genes are TRBV5-1 and TRBJ1-1; D gene ambiguous. V lost 3 bases to trimming and J lost 1 base, with 10 bases between them. Per the germline V gene, CDR1 is SGHRS and CDR2 is YFSETQ. There are 14 residues in the CDR3. The chain's CDR3 is CASSSQIRNTEAFF. The CDR3 region has the DNA TGCGCCAGCAGCTCACAGATTCGGAACACTGAAGCTTTCTTT.

J is TRBJ2-7 and V is TRBV2; 10 bases fit TRBD1. CDR1 is SNHLY, CDR2 FYNNEI, per germline. This CDR3 has 13 residues. With V trimmed by 9 bases and J by 3 bases, 5 bases remained unmatched. DNA for the CDR3: TGTGCCAGTAGAGACAGGGGGCACTACGAGCAGTACTTC. This gives the protein CASRDRGHYEQYF.

The V call is TRBV6-1, the J call TRBJ2-5, with unresolved D. This CDR3 region has 12 residues. Trimming took 6 bases from V and 5 from J, leaving 10 bases between them. The V gene's germline CDR1 is MNHNS and CDR2 SASEGT. The CDR3 spells CASRGLWETQYF. The CDR3 bases are TGTGCCAGCAGGGGTTTGTGGGAGACCCAGTACTTC.

This clone was recorded a few times. The chain employs TRBV7-9 and TRBJ1-5; D is unclear. This CDR3 has 14 residues. Germline V CDR1 and CDR2: SEHNR, FQNEAQ (reference sequence). Trimming cost V 1 base and J 5 bases, with 9 bases left between them. The DNA for the CDR3 is TGTGCCAGCAGCTTAGACGGTGGGGATCAGCCCCAGCATTTT. This gives the protein CASSLDGGDQPQHF.

This clone was seen once. The CDR3 sequence is CASRDRGIQPQHF. For the CDR3, the DNA is TGTGCCAGCAGAGACAGGGGGATTCAGCCCCAGCATTTT. V gene TRBV2 combines with J gene TRBJ1-5; 9 bases fit TRBD1. Germline CDR1 reads SNHLY; CDR2 reads FYNNEI. With V trimmed by 6 bases and J by 6 bases, 3 bases remained unmatched. The CDR3 sequence is 13 residues long.